These 5 T cell receptor beta chains were all obtained from the same sample, sequenced in a study of T cell responses to AZD1222 COVID-19 vaccine. Some clones are missing from TCRdb's copy, which holds only in-frame ones; the method was immunoSEQ multiplex PCR. The profile shows 140,000 to 150,000 clones, roughly nine tenths of them singletons. The starting material was peripheral blood, obtained 28 days after the second AZD1222 dose. The source is an adult who received the AZD1222 COVID-19 vaccine.

V gene TRBV29-1 combines with J gene TRBJ1-2; D perhaps matches TRBD1 (5 bases). The germline gives CDR1 SQVTM, CDR2 ANQGSEA. Trimming removed 6 bases at V and 1 base at J, with 18 bases between. The CDR3 loop spans 15 amino acids. CDR3 in amino acids: CSVFGGASDNYGYTF. The DNA of the CDR3 is TGCAGCGTCTTCGGAGGGGCTAGTGATAACTATGGCTACACCTTC. The complete variable domain, with remaining parts taken from reference TRBV29-1 and TRBJ1-2, reads SAVISQKPSRDICQRGTSLTIQCQVDSQVTMMFWYRQQPGQSLTLIATANQGSEATYESGFVIDKFPISRPNLTFSTLTVSNMSPEDSSIYLCSVFGGASDNYGYTFGSGTRLTVV.

The chain joins TRBV7-9 to TRBJ2-1, with 8 bases aligning to TRBD2. From germline, CDR1 is SEHNR and CDR2 FQNEAQ (reference sequence). Trimming at V came to 5 bases and at J to 6 bases, leaving 9 bases not matched to a gene. CDR3 length: 15 amino acids. The CDR3 protein is CASSPREGNVNEQFF. The CDR3 region has the DNA TGTGCCAGCAGCCCCCGGGAGGGGAACGTCAATGAGCAGTTCTTC.

The chain is built from TRBV5-1 and TRBJ2-3, with TRBD2 matching 8 bases. The CDR3 consists of 13 residues. Trimming cost V 5 bases and J 6 bases; bases outside gene matches: 5. The V gene's germline CDR1 is SGHRS and CDR2 YFSETQ. The CDR3 DNA is TGCGCCAGCAGGCCCGGGGGGGCGGATACGCAGTATTTT. Its protein product is CASRPGGADTQYF.

The chain links TRBV5-1 to TRBJ2-3; 8 bases fit TRBD2. The CDR3 spans 15 residues. Looked up from germline, CDR1 is SGHRS and CDR2 is YFSETQ. The junction had 6 bases not matched to a gene; V was cut back by 4 bases and J by 2 bases. The CDR3 sequence is CASSDGAGDTDTQYF. The CDR3 DNA reads as TGCGCCAGCAGCGATGGAGCGGGGGACACAGATACGCAGTATTTT.

The chain uses TRBV4-1 and TRBJ1-5; D uncertain. V was trimmed by 1 base and J by 7 bases, leaving 11 bases between them. This CDR3 region has 14 residues. CDR1 is MGHRA and CDR2 is YSYEKL in the germline V gene. Here the CDR3 reads CASSQVEREQPQHF. The CDR3 coding sequence is TGCGCCAGCAGCCAAGTTGAAAGGGAACAGCCCCAGCATTTT.